This T cell receptor beta chain was identified in a study of T cells in Graves' hyperthyroidism and ophthalmopathy. Amplified TCR beta CDR3 regions came from RNA transcripts. Using the HTBI primer set, a first-round RT-PCR was run on the TCR CDR3. TCRdb called the multiplex PCR reads again in MiXCR, with one record for every CDR3 protein. This sample carries some 600,000 distinct CDR3 sequences, more than 45% of them seen once, and the ten largest clones take roughly 8.2%. Patients counted as stable if ophthalmopathy did not develop within 18 months. Each diagnosis was grounded in clinical symptoms, serum thyroxine and TRAb, thyroid ultrasound, and orbital computed tomography. Germline V gene sequence: CDR1 SQVTM, CDR2 ANQGSEA. This CDR3 has 13 amino acids. The V end was cut by 6 bases, the J end by 14 bases, with 23 bases between. Study results and limitations: Researchers found most expanded thyroid clonotypes above 0.001 in blood as well.

Concerning this clonotype: Its target is unknown.

The receptor comes from a woman aged 18 to 35 with Graves' hyperthyroidism. The genes are TRBV29-1 and TRBJ1-5; D uncertain. Material: peripheral blood or thyroid tissue (not recorded which). The CDR3 here is CSVSGLAGFYEHF. DNA for the CDR3: TGCAGCGTGAGTGGGCTAGCGGGATTCTACGAGCATTTT.